These 14 T cell receptor beta chains came from one sample sequenced in a study of graft-versus-host responses after intestinal transplantation (dated by TCRdb to the early 2020s). These receptors lack a known antigen. The receptor library was made with the immunoSEQ multiplex PCR assay. The table comes from immuneACCESS by way of TCRdb, which keeps in-frame sequences with V and J called. Part of the clones is missing from these tables; in studies checked, under half for an unresolved V gene and the rest for unknown reasons. The sample table holds around 71,000 clones, of which just under 95% were seen once. The top ten clones comprise around 0.5% of the sample. What the time point label conveys for this sample: cells obtained before transplantation from donor or recipient. Specimen: unstimulated CD8+ T cells sorted from spleen or lymph node cells, collected before intestinal transplant. These receptors originate from a human donor who received an intestinal transplant.

This chain connects TRBV19 to TRBJ1-4; perhaps TRBD1 as D (6 bases). The germline V gene has CDR1 LNHDA and CDR2 SQIVND (reference sequence). V was pared by 3 bases and J by 4 bases, with 9 bases between. The CDR3 extends over 14 amino acids. CDR3 nucleotides: TGTGCCAGTAGTATGACACAGGGTAATGAAAAACTGTTTTTT. It is translated as CASSMTQGNEKLFF.

By share, this clone ranks as medium-sized. As DNA, the CDR3 is TGTGCCAGCAGTTTCTCAGGGACAACATTGAACACTGAAGCTTTCTTT. Its translation: CASSFSGTTLNTEAFF. V gene TRBV28 combines with J gene TRBJ1-1; D perhaps matches TRBD1 (6 bases). Trimming shortened V by 3 bases and J by 0 bases, and 14 bases separated the two germline ends. This CDR3 is built from 16 residues. Germline values: CDR1 MDHEN, CDR2 SYDVKM.

This rearrangement joins TRBV6-5 to TRBJ2-7; D is ambiguous. The CDR3 length is 13 residues. V was clipped by 2 bases and J by 4 bases, with 9 bases between them. The germline CDR1 and CDR2 sequences are MNHEY and SVGAGI. CDR3 sequence (DNA): TGTGCCAGCAGTTACCCCGCCGGGTACGAGCAGTACTTC. Amino acid sequence: CASSYPAGYEQYF.

The chain couples TRBV2 to TRBJ2-3; D remains ambiguous. The CDR3 contains 15 residues. Per the germline V gene, CDR1 is SNHLY and CDR2 is FYNNEI. Trimming shortened V by 4 bases and J by 1 base, and 12 bases separated the two germline ends. This chain's CDR3 is CASSGYGPRTDTQYF. CDR3 DNA: TGTGCCAGCAGTGGGTACGGGCCTCGCACAGATACGCAGTATTTT. Filled out from reference TRBV2 and TRBJ2-3, the complete variable domain reads EPEVTQTPSHQVTQMGQEVILRCVPISNHLYFYWYRQILGQKVEFLVSFYNNEISEKSEIFDDQFSVERPDGSNFTLKIRSTKLEDSAMYFCASSGYGPRTDTQYFGPGTRLTVL.

CDR3 residues: CASSLDRAEQYF. The DNA of the CDR3 is TGTGCCAGCAGCCTCGACAGGGCCGAGCAGTACTTC. V gene TRBV7-3 combines with J gene TRBJ2-7, with 7 bases aligning to TRBD1. CDR1 SGHTA and CDR2 FQGTGA come from the germline V gene. This CDR3 contains 12 residues. J lost 6 bases, V lost 5 bases, and 4 bases had no gene match.

The chain is built from TRBV11-2 and TRBJ1-5, with D unclear. Trimming left V 1 base short and J 5 bases short, with 6 bases between. This CDR3 is built from 13 residues. The germline CDR1 and CDR2 sequences are SGHAT and FQNNGV. The CDR3 loop is CASSLGPDQPQHF. The CDR3 nucleotides are TGTGCCAGCAGCTTAGGCCCAGATCAGCCCCAGCATTTT.

V usage is TRBV9 and J usage is TRBJ1-6, with D uncertain. This CDR3 has 13 amino acids. The germline CDR1 and CDR2 sequences are SGDLS and YYNGEE. Trimming left V 0 bases short and J 7 bases short, with 5 bases between. Here the CDR3 DNA reads TGTGCCAGCAGCGTAGACGGGAATTCACCCCTCCACTTT. Translating it yields CASSVDGNSPLHF.

The chain links TRBV21-1 to TRBJ2-6; whether TRBD2, the table's D call, matches the DNA was not checked. TRBV21-1 constitutes a pseudogene. This CDR3 has 19 amino acids. In nucleotides, the CDR3 is TGTGCCAGCAGCCCTACTGGGCTAGCGGGGAGCTCTGGGGCCAACGTCCTGACTTTC. This encodes CASSPTGLAGSSGANVLTF.

The gene calls are TRBV11-1 and TRBJ2-5; the D is unclear. This CDR3 is 17 amino acids long. Deletions cut 1 base from V and 1 base from J, with 16 bases between. Germline loops: CDR1 SGHAT, CDR2 FQDESV (reference sequence). CDR3 nucleotide sequence: TGTGCCAGCAGCTTAGAGTACGGGCCCTTTACCCAAGAGACCCAGTACTTC. This codes for CASSLEYGPFTQETQYF.

The chain links TRBV25-1 to TRBJ1-4, with D unresolved. Germline-derived CDR1 and CDR2 are MGHDK and SYGVNS. Trimming left V 2 bases short and J 6 bases short, with 10 bases between. This CDR3 comprises 14 residues. The CDR3 nucleotides read TGTGCCAGCAGTGAAACACAGCAGCATGAAAAACTGTTTTTT. Its protein is CASSETQQHEKLFF.

This clone was seen just once. V gene TRBV6-1 combines with J gene TRBJ2-1; possibly TRBD1 for D (6 bases). The CDR3 runs to 14 residues. Looked up from germline, CDR1 is MNHNS and CDR2 is SASEGT. V lost 1 base to trimming and J lost 8 bases, with 12 bases between them. Here the CDR3 reads CASSEDRDNYEQFF. The CDR3 coding sequence is TGTGCCAGCAGTGAAGACAGGGATAATTATGAGCAGTTCTTC.

The V call is TRBV7-2, the J call TRBJ2-7; tentatively, D is TRBD1 (5 bases). The V end lost 4 bases, the J end lost 2 bases, and 12 bases lay between the germline ends. The CDR3 is made up of 14 amino acids. Germline V gives CDR1 SGHTA, CDR2 FQGNSA. The CDR3 is CASSSRQGAYEQYF. CDR3 DNA: TGTGCCAGCAGCTCCCGGCAGGGCGCCTACGAGCAGTACTTC. Full variable domain (remainder filled in from reference TRBV7-2 and TRBJ2-7): GAGVSQSPSNKVTEKGKDVELRCDPISGHTALYWYRQSLGQGLEFLIYFQGNSAPDKSGLPSDRFSAERTGGSVSTLTIQRTQQEDSAVYLCASSSRQGAYEQYFGPGTRLTVT.

V and J are TRBV2 and TRBJ1-4, with D hard to call. CDR3 length: 16 residues. Between the trimmed V and J ends, which lost 6 bases and 0 bases, there was a span of 14 bases. CDR1 and CDR2 (germline): SNHLY, FYNNEI. The CDR3 spells CASSPLEASTNEKLFF. The DNA of the CDR3 is TGTGCCAGCAGCCCTCTTGAAGCCTCAACTAATGAAAAACTGTTTTTT.

The gene calls are TRBV7-9 and TRBJ1-2; 9 nucleotides match TRBD1. Germline loops: CDR1 SEHNR, CDR2 FQNEAQ (reference sequence). The CDR3 loop spans 13 amino acids. J was trimmed by 5 bases and V by 5 bases; bases with no gene match: 3. This chain's CDR3 is CASSADRGYGYTF. CDR3 coding DNA: TGTGCCAGCAGCGCAGACAGGGGGTATGGCTACACCTTC.